Sequencing of this TCR beta chain was carried out in a study of T cells in Graves' hyperthyroidism and ophthalmopathy. Amplification yielded TCR beta CDR3 regions, with RNA transcripts as the source. An initial round of RT-PCR targeting the TCR CDR3 relied on the HTBI primer set. TCRdb analysed the multiplex PCR reads with MiXCR anew, one entry per CDR3 protein. The sample holds under 250,000 distinct CDR3 sequences, approximately 24% seen once. This clonotype has just a few counts. The germline V gene encodes CDR1 MDHEN and CDR2 SYDVKM. The CDR3 has 14 amino acids. The V gene lost 5 bases and the J gene lost 3 bases, with 11 bases spanning the gap.

The V call is TRBV28, the J call TRBJ2-1; D might be TRBD1 (6 bases). This TCR was recovered from a woman between 40 and 50 years old with Graves' ophthalmopathy. Material for sequencing was blood. In DNA, the CDR3 is TGTGCCAGCAGTCCTTCGGACAGCTACAATGAGCAGTTCTTC. It encodes CASSPSDSYNEQFF.